This T cell receptor (beta chain) was retrieved from a study of blood T cell repertoires in COVID-19. This CDR3 has 15 amino acids. V lost 3 bases, J lost 2 bases, and 11 bases lay in between. Looked up from germline, CDR1 is LNHDA and CDR2 is SQIVND (reference sequence). Only in-frame clones appear in the TCRdb table, and some are missing; sequencing was by immunoSEQ multiplex PCR. The sample contains fewer than 200,000 clones, 70% to 85% of which appear only once. The chain recombines TRBV19 with TRBJ2-1, with TRBD2 as a possible D gene (6 bases). Material for sequencing was PBMCs or T cells enriched from blood (not recorded which). The source of this sequence is a woman between 50 and 59 years old who had recovered from COVID-19. The CDR3, as DNA: TGTGCCAGTAGTATCGGGACTCAGCCCTACAATGAGCAGTTCTTC. Its translation is CASSIGTQPYNEQFF.